This TCR beta chain was identified during a study of siplizumab effects on memory and regulatory T cells. Broader study findings: Major contributors to the alloresponse seemed to be naive T cells, which also appeared more diverse than memory cells. Roughly 75-96% of dividing CD4+ or CD8+ clones were without an attributable naive or memory phenotype. Mean Treg-derived proportions of mappable alloreactive CD4+ clones were around 72% for siplizumab and roughly 27% for controls.

The CDR3 sequence is 13 residues long. The V gene lost 1 base and the J gene lost 5 bases, with 9 bases spanning the gap. Germline lookup yields CDR1 MNHEY and CDR2 SVGAGI. For this clone: Its cognate antigen is unknown.

The assay was immunoSEQ multiplex PCR, and TCRdb's table has in-frame clones only and misses some. The sample has roughly 120,000 clones; 92% are singletons. The origin of this receptor is a human donor in good health. The rearrangement joins TRBV6-5 to TRBJ2-7; tentative D call: TRBD1 (5 bases). Material for sequencing was Tregs sorted from blood. The CDR3 DNA sequence: TGTGCCAGCAGTTACTATGGGGCCCACGAGCAGTACTTC. It codes for CASSYYGAHEQYF.